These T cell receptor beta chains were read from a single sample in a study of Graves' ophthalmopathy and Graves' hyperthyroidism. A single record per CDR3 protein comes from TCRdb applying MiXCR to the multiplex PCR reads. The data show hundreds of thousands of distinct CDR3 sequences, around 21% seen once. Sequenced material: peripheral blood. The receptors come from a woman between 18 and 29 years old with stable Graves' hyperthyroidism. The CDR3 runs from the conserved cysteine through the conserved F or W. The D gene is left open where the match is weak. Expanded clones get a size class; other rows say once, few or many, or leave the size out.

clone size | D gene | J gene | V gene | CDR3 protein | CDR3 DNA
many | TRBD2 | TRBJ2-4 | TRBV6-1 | CASSLAGTSGSDIQYF | TGTGCCAGCAGCCTCGCCGGGACTAGCGGGAGTGACATTCAGTACTTC
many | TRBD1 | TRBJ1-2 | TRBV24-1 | CATSDSAGGNYGYTF | TGTGCCACCAGTGATTCGGCAGGGGGAAACTATGGCTACACCTTC
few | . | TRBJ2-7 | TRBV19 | CASSMGGPASEQYF | TGTGCCAGTAGTATGGGAGGACCCGCGTCTGAGCAGTACTTC
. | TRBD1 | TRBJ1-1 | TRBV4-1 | CASSQGLTTGTEAFF | TGCGCCAGCAGCCAAGGACTAACGACAGGGACTGAAGCTTTCTTT
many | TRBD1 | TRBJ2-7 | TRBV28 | CASSLYRDRVYEQYF | TGTGCCAGCAGTTTATACAGAGACAGGGTCTACGAGCAGTACTTC
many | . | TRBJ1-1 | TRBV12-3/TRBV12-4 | CASSLRRGAEAFF | TGTGCCAGCAGTTTACGCCGGGGCGCTGAAGCTTTCTTT
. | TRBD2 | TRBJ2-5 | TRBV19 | CASSHPGGQETQYF | TGTGCCAGTTCTCACCCGGGGGGACAAGAGACCCAGTACTTC
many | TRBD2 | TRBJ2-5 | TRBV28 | CASSLGTSGRLETQYF | TGTGCCAGCAGTCTGGGGACTAGCGGGAGACTAGAGACCCAGTACTTC
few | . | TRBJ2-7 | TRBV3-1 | CASSRLDLSYEQYF | TGTGCCAGCAGTCGACTAGATCTTTCCTACGAGCAGTACTTC
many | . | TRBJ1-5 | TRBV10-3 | CAISRDPENQPQHF | TGTGCCATCAGCCGGGACCCCGAGAATCAGCCCCAGCATTTT
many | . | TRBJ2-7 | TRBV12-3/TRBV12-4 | CASSSNRGRGSYEQYF | TGTGCCAGCAGTTCCAACAGGGGGAGGGGGTCCTACGAGCAGTACTTC